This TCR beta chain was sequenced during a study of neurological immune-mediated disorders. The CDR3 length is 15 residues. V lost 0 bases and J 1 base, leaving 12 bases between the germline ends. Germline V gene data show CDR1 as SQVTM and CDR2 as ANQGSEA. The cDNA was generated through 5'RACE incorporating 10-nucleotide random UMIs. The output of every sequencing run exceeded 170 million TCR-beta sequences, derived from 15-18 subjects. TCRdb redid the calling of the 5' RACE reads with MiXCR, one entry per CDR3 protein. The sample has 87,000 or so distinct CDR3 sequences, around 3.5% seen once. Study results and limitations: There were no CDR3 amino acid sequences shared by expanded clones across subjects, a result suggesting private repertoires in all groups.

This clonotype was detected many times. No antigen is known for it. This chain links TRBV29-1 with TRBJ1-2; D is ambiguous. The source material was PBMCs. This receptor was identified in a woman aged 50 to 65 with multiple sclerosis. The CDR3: CSVEDLETHNYGYTF. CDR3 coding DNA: TGCAGCGTTGAAGATCTTGAGACTCATAACTATGGCTACACCTTC.